This entry lists 3 T cell receptor beta chains sequenced from one sample in a study of blood T cell repertoires in COVID-19. The protocol was immunoSEQ multiplex PCR, while the TCRdb copy is restricted to in-frame clones and leaves out a portion. The table has about 70,000 clones, roughly 77% seen once. The sample taken for sequencing was peripheral blood. The receptors here all came from a man at least 80 years old with acute or convalescent COVID-19.

The rearrangement joins TRBV5-6 to TRBJ2-7, with D maybe TRBD1 (5 bases). The CDR3 covers 13 residues. The germline V gene encodes CDR1 SGHDT and CDR2 YYEEEE. The V end lost 6 bases, the J end lost 4 bases, and 14 bases lay between the germline ends. CDR3 region: CASTFMGRYEQYF. In DNA, the CDR3 is TGTGCCAGCACCTTCATGGGGCGGTACGAGCAGTACTTC. The full variable domain, with the rest looked up from reference TRBV5-6 and TRBJ2-7, is DAGVTQSPTHLIKTRGQQVTLRCSPKSGHDTVSWYQQALGQGPQFIFQYYEEEERQRGNFPDRFSGHQFPNYSSELNVNALLLGDSALYLCASTFMGRYEQYFGPGTRLTVT.

This clone has a handful of counts. The gene calls are TRBV4-1 and TRBJ1-6; D is possibly TRBD1 (5 bases). This CDR3 contains 17 residues. Trimming took 4 bases from V and 4 from J, leaving 17 bases between them. The germline V gene has CDR1 MGHRA and CDR2 YSYEKL. DNA for the CDR3: TGCGCCAGCAGCCCCCAGTTGTACAGGATGTATAATTCACCCCTCCACTTT. Translated, it gives CASSPQLYRMYNSPLHF.

The V call is TRBV11-2, the J call TRBJ2-1; 14 bases map to TRBD2. The J segment lost 8 bases and the V segment lost 5 bases, leaving 5 bases of the junction unmatched. CDR1 and CDR2 (germline): SGHAT, FQNNGV. This CDR3 is built from 15 residues. The CDR3 sequence: CASSRLAGGPYEQFF. CDR3 coding DNA: TGTGCCAGCAGCCGACTAGCGGGGGGGCCCTATGAGCAGTTCTTC.